The text below deals with one T cell receptor beta chain. This clone was observed once. Its antigen remains undetermined. Base qualities are not at hand, and no much larger clone is one base apart. Reading the label with the study, this specimen's time point is: about 28 days (+/-7) after the second vaccine dose. AZD1222 recipients given second doses at about 4 weeks or at about 12 weeks were pooled, since spike-specific TCR depth and breadth were not found to differ between the two schedules. Vaccinee samples came from UK trials COV001 and COV002, including a single-blind randomized controlled phase 2/3 trial of AZD1222 (ChAdOx1 nCoV-19) in healthy adults. For TCRbeta chain sequencing, PBMC samples were collected from trial participants at day 0 and at day 28 after the second dose. These data originate in a study of T cell responses to AZD1222 COVID-19 vaccine (dated by TCRdb to 2020 to 2022). Some background on the complete study: A total of 230 or so trial participants underwent TCR sequencing, of whom some 210 received two doses of AZD1222 and about 25 received two doses of the MenACWY control vaccine. Trial participants were enrolled by age into subgroups of 18-55, 56-69 and 70-plus years, and around 150, 28 and 57 TCR-sequenced participants, respectively, were included in these subgroups.

What the study reported, not specific to this receptor: After two AZD1222 doses, both the breadth and the depth of spike-specific TCRs were significantly higher than at day 0 and than in MenACWY recipients. The 56-69-year group was small, and its depth increase did not reach significance, likely because of low power. The vaccine-associated CD4 TCRs covered the entire spike protein, and the dominant responses fell in regions 160-218 and 743-854. Participants were mostly white British, with more females than males. The authors suggested clonal diversity may have been underestimated. Reportedly, almost half of the unique spike-specific TCRs recognized epitopes lying outside the regions that are mutated in the B.1.351 and B.1.1.7 variants. Because no day 14 peak-response samples were available, the repertoires could be characterized only after the peak T cell response. Only 5 to 7 AZD1222 recipients were SARS-CoV-2 seropositive at baseline, limiting conclusions about previously exposed vaccinees.

The CDR3 regions of human TCRbeta chains were analyzed by immunosequencing. The study's own analysis went as follows. TCRs in the repertoires were matched against a reference library of SARS-CoV-2-specific TCRs that had been generated with the MIRA antigen-specificity platform. Breadth was defined as the fraction of unique TCRs that were SARS-CoV-2-associated, and depth was defined as the fraction of total T cells that were SARS-CoV-2-associated. Using the MIRA data, each spike-specific TCR was mapped to the spike region that the TCR reacts to and placed in a CD4 or CD8 class. Log10-transformed breadth and depth values were compared by one-way ANOVA with Sidak's multiple comparisons tests. TCRdb holds this immuneACCESS table with in-frame rearrangements only. Some clones are missing; in checked studies, unresolved V genes explain under half, and the rest has no known cause. The V and J calls and clone size are taken from that table; D and trimming were inferred from the DNA. The sample includes about 59,000 clones, with roughly nine tenths observed a single time. The ten largest account for approximately 6.1% of the sample.

The germline V gene encodes CDR1 SNHLY and CDR2 FYNNEI. Measured from the cysteine to the phenylalanine, the CDR3 is 16 residues long. The sequence is cut down to CDR3 DNA, 48 bases in frame from base 1. V and J are trimmed by 7 bases and 2 bases, and the gene matches miss 12 bases of the junction. The material was peripheral blood, obtained 28 days after the second AZD1222 dose. The rearranged segments are TRBV2 and TRBJ2-3; 7 bases in between match TRBD1. The clonotype was recovered from an adult who received the AZD1222 COVID-19 vaccine. The CDR3 reads as follows: CASINSDRVVTDTQYF. In nucleotides, the sequence is TGTGCCAGCATTAACTCCGACAGGGTTGTCACAGATACGCAGTATTTT.